This TCR beta chain was observed in a study of CD8 T cells in Susac syndrome. When the RNA was reverse transcribed, random hexamers were used with an input of roughly 0.5 to 1 ug. Amplification of the TCR beta CDR3 was carried out by immunoSEQ multiplex PCR, which spanned a total of 54 Vbeta and 13 Jbeta segments. TCRdb re-called the immunoSEQ multiplex PCR reads through MiXCR, storing one row per CDR3 protein. Of 120,000 to 150,000 distinct CDR3 sequences listed, around 94% were seen once; the top ten hold 0.27%. The CDR3 totals 15 residues. Trimming cost V 1 base and J 0 bases, with 9 bases left between them. Germline V gives CDR1 MDHEN, CDR2 SYDVKM. Sequencing targeted TCR beta in T cells from blood (CD8+ and CD4+).

The sequenced material came from CD8+ T cells from PBMCs. J is TRBJ1-1 and V is TRBV28, with a tentative D call TRBD1 (6 bases). The sequence derives from a human donor in good health. In DNA, the CDR3 is TGTGCCAGCAGTTTATTTCGGGGGCTGAACACTGAAGCTTTCTTT. Protein product: CASSLFRGLNTEAFF. Filled out from reference TRBV28 and TRBJ1-1, the complete variable domain reads DVKVTQSSRYLVKRTGEKVFLECVQDMDHENMFWYRQDPGLGLRLIYFSYDVKMKEKGDIPEGYSVSREKKERFSLILESASTNQTSMYLCASSLFRGLNTEAFFGQGTRLTVV.